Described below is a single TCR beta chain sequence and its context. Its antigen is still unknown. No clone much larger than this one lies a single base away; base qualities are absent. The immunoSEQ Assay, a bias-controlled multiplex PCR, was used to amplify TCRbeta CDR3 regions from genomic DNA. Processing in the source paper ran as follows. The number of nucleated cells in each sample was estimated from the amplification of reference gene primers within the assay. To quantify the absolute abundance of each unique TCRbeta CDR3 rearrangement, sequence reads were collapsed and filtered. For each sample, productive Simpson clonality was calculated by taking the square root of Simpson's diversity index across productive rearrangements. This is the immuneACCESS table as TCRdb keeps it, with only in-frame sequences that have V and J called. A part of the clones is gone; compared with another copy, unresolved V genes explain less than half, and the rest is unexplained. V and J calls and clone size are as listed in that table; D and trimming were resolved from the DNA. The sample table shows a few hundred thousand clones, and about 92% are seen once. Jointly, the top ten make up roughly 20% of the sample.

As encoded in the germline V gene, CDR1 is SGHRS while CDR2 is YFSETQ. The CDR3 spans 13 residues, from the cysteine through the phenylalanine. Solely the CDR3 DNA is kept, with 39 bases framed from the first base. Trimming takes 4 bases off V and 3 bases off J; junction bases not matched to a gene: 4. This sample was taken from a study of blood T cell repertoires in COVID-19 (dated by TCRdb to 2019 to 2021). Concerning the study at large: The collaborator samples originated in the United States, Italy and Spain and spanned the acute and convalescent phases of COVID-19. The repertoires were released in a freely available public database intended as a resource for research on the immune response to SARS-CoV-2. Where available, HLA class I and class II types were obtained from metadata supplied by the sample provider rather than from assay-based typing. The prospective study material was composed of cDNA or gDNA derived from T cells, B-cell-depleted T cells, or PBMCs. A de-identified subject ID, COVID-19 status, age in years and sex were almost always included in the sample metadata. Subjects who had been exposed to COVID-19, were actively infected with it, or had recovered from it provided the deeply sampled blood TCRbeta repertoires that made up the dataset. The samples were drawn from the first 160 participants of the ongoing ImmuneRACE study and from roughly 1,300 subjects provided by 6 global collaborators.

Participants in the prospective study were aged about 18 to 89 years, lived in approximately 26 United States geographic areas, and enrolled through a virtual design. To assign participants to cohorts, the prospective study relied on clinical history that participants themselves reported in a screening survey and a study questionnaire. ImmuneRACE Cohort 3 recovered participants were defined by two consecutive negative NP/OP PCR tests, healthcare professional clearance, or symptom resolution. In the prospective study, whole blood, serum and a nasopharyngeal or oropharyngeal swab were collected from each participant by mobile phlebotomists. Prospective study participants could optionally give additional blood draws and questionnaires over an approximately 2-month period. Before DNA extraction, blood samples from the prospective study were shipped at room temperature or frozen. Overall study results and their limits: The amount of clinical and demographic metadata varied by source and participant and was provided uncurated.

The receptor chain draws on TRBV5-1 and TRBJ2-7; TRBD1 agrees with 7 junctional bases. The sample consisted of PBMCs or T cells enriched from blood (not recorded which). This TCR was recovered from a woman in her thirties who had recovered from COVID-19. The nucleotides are TGCGCCAGCAGCGGGGACAGCTACTACGAGCAGTACTTC. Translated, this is CASSGDSYYEQYF.